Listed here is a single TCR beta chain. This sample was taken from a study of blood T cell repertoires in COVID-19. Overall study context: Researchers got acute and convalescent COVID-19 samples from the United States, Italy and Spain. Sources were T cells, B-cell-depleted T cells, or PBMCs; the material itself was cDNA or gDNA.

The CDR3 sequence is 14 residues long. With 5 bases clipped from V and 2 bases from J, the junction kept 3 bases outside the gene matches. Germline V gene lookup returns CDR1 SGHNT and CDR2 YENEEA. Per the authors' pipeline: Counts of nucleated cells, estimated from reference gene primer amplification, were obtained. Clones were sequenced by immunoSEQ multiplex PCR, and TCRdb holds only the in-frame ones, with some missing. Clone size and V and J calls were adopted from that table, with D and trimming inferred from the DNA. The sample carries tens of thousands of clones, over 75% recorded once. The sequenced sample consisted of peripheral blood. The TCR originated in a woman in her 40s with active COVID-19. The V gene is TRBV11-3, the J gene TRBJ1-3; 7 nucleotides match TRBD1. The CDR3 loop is CASSLQGTGNTIYF. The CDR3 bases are TGTGCCAGCAGCCTACAGGGGACTGGAAACACCATATATTTT.